The clone carrying this T cell receptor (beta chain) appeared a few times. Its antigen is still unknown. Trimming at V came to 6 bases and at J to 1 base, leaving 9 bases not matched to a gene. CDR1 is MDHEN and CDR2 is SYDVKM in the germline V gene. The CDR3 runs 16 residues. This sample was taken from a study of post-analysis software for immune sequencing data. Study information: Clinical courses comprised relapsing-remitting, secondary progressive and progressive-relapsing multiple sclerosis.

Unique molecular identifiers were built into the TCR beta cDNA libraries. The T cell input of 1 to 10 million gave roughly 460,000 cDNA molecules. Via MiXCR, TCRdb re-called the PCR reads, giving one row per CDR3 protein. The table lists hundreds of thousands of distinct CDR3 sequences, 25% to 30% of them singletons. Study results and limitations: Samples made in the same batch grouped tightly together by F measure. Relative to controls, patients had 4 or 5 TRBV segments at higher frequency, with TRBV5-6, TRBV5-1 and TRBV20-1 among these. Compared against controls, patients with multiple sclerosis displayed significantly lower normalized Chao1 diversity.

The source of this sequence is a girl aged 5 to 17 with multiple sclerosis. The sequenced sample consisted of blood. The chain couples TRBV28 to TRBJ2-5; TRBD1 matches 9 bases. The CDR3 region is CASRPRRDRVQETQYF. CDR3 sequence (DNA): TGTGCCAGCAGACCAAGGAGGGACAGGGTCCAAGAGACCCAGTACTTC. The complete variable domain, with remaining parts taken from reference TRBV28 and TRBJ2-5, reads DVKVTQSSRYLVKRTGEKVFLECVQDMDHENMFWYRQDPGLGLRLIYFSYDVKMKEKGDIPEGYSVSREKKERFSLILESASTNQTSMYLCASRPRRDRVQETQYFGPGTRLLVL.